Listed below are T cell receptor beta chains from one sample, sequenced in a study of shared clonotypes between healthy human individuals. TCRdb's copy holds only in-frame clones and misses some; the assay was immunoSEQ multiplex PCR. This table has about 2 million clones, about 95% appearing once. What was sequenced was naive CD8+ T cells sorted from blood. These receptors came from a man between 18 and 35 years old in good health. The CDR3 runs from the conserved cysteine through the conserved F or W. The order of the fields is CDR3 DNA, CDR3 protein, D gene, CDR3 length, V gene, J gene, clone size. D genes are given only for firm matches. Only part of the rows carry a size: once, few, many, or a class if the clone is expanded.

CDR3nt: TGTGCCAGCAGTTTCGGTGGGGGGCTAGCGCCCTACGAGCAGTACTTC; CDR3aa: CASSFGGGLAPYEQYF; d_gene: -; len: 16; v_gene: TRBV27; j_gene: TRBJ2-7; abundance: -
CDR3nt: TGCGCCAGCAGCCAATACCTGGGGACAGGGCCCTACAATGAGCAGTTCTTC; CDR3aa: CASSQYLGTGPYNEQFF; d_gene: TRBD1; len: 17; v_gene: TRBV4-1; j_gene: TRBJ2-1; abundance: -
CDR3nt: TGTGCCAGCAGCTCGGAAGTCGGTCCTGGGTACTATGGCTACACCTTC; CDR3aa: CASSSEVGPGYYGYTF; d_gene: -; len: 16; v_gene: TRBV5-4; j_gene: TRBJ1-2; abundance: -
CDR3nt: TGTGCCAGCAGCTTTGGCGTTGGCACCGGGGAGCTGTTTTTT; CDR3aa: CASSFGVGTGELFF; d_gene: -; len: 14; v_gene: TRBV11-2; j_gene: TRBJ2-2; abundance: -
CDR3nt: TGCGCCAGCAGCCAAGATTCGACTGGGATCGAGCAGTACTTC; CDR3aa: CASSQDSTGIEQYF; d_gene: -; len: 14; v_gene: TRBV4-3; j_gene: TRBJ2-7; abundance: -
CDR3nt: TGTGCCAGCAGCCCGTGGGACAGGGGGAGTGAGACCCAGTACTTC; CDR3aa: CASSPWDRGSETQYF; d_gene: TRBD1; len: 15; v_gene: TRBV28; j_gene: TRBJ2-5; abundance: -
CDR3nt: TGTGCCACCAAAGACAGGGGGAACAATCAGCCCCAGCATTTT; CDR3aa: CATKDRGNNQPQHF; d_gene: TRBD1; len: 14; v_gene: TRBV27; j_gene: TRBJ1-5; abundance: -
CDR3nt: TGTGCCAGCAGCTTAATGGGCGGTTCCTACAATGAGCAGTTCTTC; CDR3aa: CASSLMGGSYNEQFF; d_gene: -; len: 15; v_gene: TRBV7-9; j_gene: TRBJ2-1; abundance: once
CDR3nt: TGTGCCAGCAGCTTGGTTCGGGACAGGCCAGAAGAGCAGTACTTC; CDR3aa: CASSLVRDRPEEQYF; d_gene: TRBD1; len: 15; v_gene: TRBV5-6; j_gene: TRBJ2-7; abundance: -
CDR3nt: TGTGCCAGTAGTATGGGACAGGGATGGCACTATGGCTACACCTTC; CDR3aa: CASSMGQGWHYGYTF; d_gene: TRBD1; len: 15; v_gene: TRBV19; j_gene: TRBJ1-2; abundance: -
CDR3nt: TGCGCCAGCAGTGCGGGCACCTACGAGCAGTACTTC; CDR3aa: CASSAGTYEQYF; d_gene: -; len: 12; v_gene: TRBV10-1; j_gene: TRBJ2-7; abundance: -
CDR3nt: TGCAGCGCACAGGGGTCCGAGCAGTACTTC; CDR3aa: CSAQGSEQYF; d_gene: TRBD1; len: 10; v_gene: TRBV29-1; j_gene: TRBJ2-7; abundance: -
CDR3nt: TGTGCCAGCAGCTCCAGTCAAGCTAACTATGGCTACACCTTC; CDR3aa: CASSSSQANYGYTF; d_gene: -; len: 14; v_gene: TRBV7-9; j_gene: TRBJ1-2; abundance: -
CDR3nt: TGTGCCAGCAGTGAATCCCATGGGCTGGCAGAGAACACTGAAGCTTTCTTT; CDR3aa: CASSESHGLAENTEAFF; d_gene: -; len: 17; v_gene: TRBV25-1; j_gene: TRBJ1-1; abundance: -
CDR3nt: TGTGCCAGCAGCGTAGGCATTAGCGGGAGCCTGAAGTACAATGAGCAGTTCTTC; CDR3aa: CASSVGISGSLKYNEQFF; d_gene: TRBD2; len: 18; v_gene: TRBV9; j_gene: TRBJ2-1; abundance: -
CDR3nt: TGTGCCAGCAGTCCGACTCCGGGACAGGCCCACGAGCAGTACTTC; CDR3aa: CASSPTPGQAHEQYF; d_gene: TRBD1; len: 15; v_gene: TRBV28; j_gene: TRBJ2-7; abundance: -
CDR3nt: TGTGCCAGCAGCCTAGCGGGGGCCGGAAGTGAAGAGACCCAGTACTTC; CDR3aa: CASSLAGAGSEETQYF; d_gene: TRBD2; len: 16; v_gene: TRBV13; j_gene: TRBJ2-5; abundance: -
CDR3nt: TGTGCCAGCAGCATTAGCCGGGACAGGGGGCCCGAGCAGTACTTC; CDR3aa: CASSISRDRGPEQYF; d_gene: TRBD1; len: 15; v_gene: TRBV7-9; j_gene: TRBJ2-7; abundance: -
CDR3nt: TGTGCCAGCAGTGTCGGACAGGGGGCGAATGGCTACACCTTC; CDR3aa: CASSVGQGANGYTF; d_gene: TRBD1; len: 14; v_gene: TRBV27; j_gene: TRBJ1-2; abundance: -
CDR3nt: TGTGCCTGGAGTGTTTTAGGGGACAATGAGCAGTTCTTC; CDR3aa: CAWSVLGDNEQFF; d_gene: -; len: 13; v_gene: TRBV30; j_gene: TRBJ2-1; abundance: -
CDR3nt: TGTGCCAGCAGGGGGACAGTGGGGGGTTACGAGCAGTACTTC; CDR3aa: CASRGTVGGYEQYF; d_gene: -; len: 14; v_gene: TRBV28; j_gene: TRBJ2-7; abundance: -
CDR3nt: TGTGCCAGCAGTGAATGGGGGACAGGGGGGAGCACAGATACGCAGTATTTT; CDR3aa: CASSEWGTGGSTDTQYF; d_gene: TRBD1; len: 17; v_gene: TRBV25-1; j_gene: TRBJ2-3; abundance: -
CDR3nt: TGCAGCGGTTTACTAGCGGGGGGACGATCCTACAATGAGCAGTTCTTC; CDR3aa: CSGLLAGGRSYNEQFF; d_gene: TRBD2; len: 16; v_gene: TRBV29-1; j_gene: TRBJ2-1; abundance: -
CDR3nt: TGTGCCAGCAGCGGCGCCGGGACAGGGGGCTACGAGCAGTACTTC; CDR3aa: CASSGAGTGGYEQYF; d_gene: TRBD1; len: 15; v_gene: TRBV9; j_gene: TRBJ2-7; abundance: -
CDR3nt: TGTGCCAGCAGCCGAGAAGGGAACTATGGCTACACCTTC; CDR3aa: CASSREGNYGYTF; d_gene: -; len: 13; v_gene: TRBV7-8; j_gene: TRBJ1-2; abundance: -
CDR3nt: TGTGCCAGCAGCTCAAAAGGACTATTGACCGGGGAGCTGTTTTTT; CDR3aa: CASSSKGLLTGELFF; d_gene: -; len: 15; v_gene: TRBV7-2; j_gene: TRBJ2-2; abundance: -
CDR3nt: TGTGCCAGCAGCGTAGTCCCCACCGGGCAGGGCCTACTTGTAACCGGGGAGCTGTTTTTT; CDR3aa: CASSVVPTGQGLLVTGELFF; d_gene: -; len: 20; v_gene: TRBV9; j_gene: TRBJ2-2; abundance: once
CDR3nt: TGTGCCACCAGGGGATATAGCAATCAGCCCCAGCATTTT; CDR3aa: CATRGYSNQPQHF; d_gene: -; len: 13; v_gene: TRBV6-4; j_gene: TRBJ1-5; abundance: -
CDR3nt: TGTGCCAGCAGCTTTGGGACTAGCGGGGTGGGCGACGAGCAGTACTTC; CDR3aa: CASSFGTSGVGDEQYF; d_gene: TRBD2; len: 16; v_gene: TRBV7-8; j_gene: TRBJ2-7; abundance: -
CDR3nt: TGTGCCAGCAGTGAAGTGGAAGGTTCCTACGAGCAGTACTTC; CDR3aa: CASSEVEGSYEQYF; d_gene: -; len: 14; v_gene: TRBV2; j_gene: TRBJ2-7; abundance: -
CDR3nt: TGTGCCAGTAGTTACGGACTAGCATACGAGCAGTACTTC; CDR3aa: CASSYGLAYEQYF; d_gene: TRBD2; len: 13; v_gene: TRBV19; j_gene: TRBJ2-7; abundance: -
CDR3nt: TGCGCCAGCAGCCAAATTGGGGGCAACACTGAAGCTTTCTTT; CDR3aa: CASSQIGGNTEAFF; d_gene: -; len: 14; v_gene: TRBV4-1; j_gene: TRBJ1-1; abundance: -
CDR3nt: TGTGCCAGCAGCCACGGGGGTGGCGATGGCTACACCTTC; CDR3aa: CASSHGGGDGYTF; d_gene: -; len: 13; v_gene: TRBV6-6; j_gene: TRBJ1-2; abundance: -
CDR3nt: TGTGCCAGCGGTTACACCGGGACAGGGGGCTTGGAGCCCCAGCATTTT; CDR3aa: CASGYTGTGGLEPQHF; d_gene: TRBD1; len: 16; v_gene: TRBV7-8; j_gene: TRBJ1-5; abundance: -
CDR3nt: TGTGCCAGCAGTCGGTCAGAGACCCAGTACTTC; CDR3aa: CASSRSETQYF; d_gene: -; len: 11; v_gene: TRBV9; j_gene: TRBJ2-5; abundance: -
CDR3nt: TGTGCCAGCAGCGCATACTTCCCGGGACTAGCGGGAGAGGGAACCAACAATGAGCAGTTCTTC; CDR3aa: CASSAYFPGLAGEGTNNEQFF; d_gene: TRBD2; len: 21; v_gene: TRBV27; j_gene: TRBJ2-1; abundance: -
CDR3nt: TGTGCCAGCAGCTCCTCTACCGGGACAGCGAACACTGAAGCTTTCTTT; CDR3aa: CASSSSTGTANTEAFF; d_gene: TRBD1; len: 16; v_gene: TRBV9; j_gene: TRBJ1-1; abundance: -
CDR3nt: TGTGCCAGCAGCAAGGGACAGCTCTATAATTCACCCCTCCACTTT; CDR3aa: CASSKGQLYNSPLHF; d_gene: TRBD1; len: 15; v_gene: TRBV7-9; j_gene: TRBJ1-6; abundance: -
CDR3nt: TGTGCCAGCTACAGGGAGATTAACGAGCAGTACTTC; CDR3aa: CASYREINEQYF; d_gene: -; len: 12; v_gene: TRBV21-1; j_gene: TRBJ2-7; abundance: -
CDR3nt: TGTGCCAGCAGCTCGGGACAGGGGAGGTCCTACGAGCAGTACTTC; CDR3aa: CASSSGQGRSYEQYF; d_gene: TRBD1; len: 15; v_gene: TRBV7-2; j_gene: TRBJ2-7; abundance: -
CDR3nt: TGTGCCAGCAGTGGCCAGGGGGAGCAGTACTTC; CDR3aa: CASSGQGEQYF; d_gene: -; len: 11; v_gene: TRBV27; j_gene: TRBJ2-7; abundance: once
CDR3nt: TGCAGCGTAGGTGGGACAGGGGATCGGGATCAGCCCCAGCATTTT; CDR3aa: CSVGGTGDRDQPQHF; d_gene: TRBD1; len: 15; v_gene: TRBV29-1; j_gene: TRBJ1-5; abundance: many
CDR3nt: TGTGCCAGCAATTACGGGATGAACACTGAAGCTTTCTTT; CDR3aa: CASNYGMNTEAFF; d_gene: -; len: 13; v_gene: TRBV6-5; j_gene: TRBJ1-1; abundance: -
CDR3nt: TGTGCCAGCAGCGGGACAATCGGTGAGCAGTTCTTC; CDR3aa: CASSGTIGEQFF; d_gene: -; len: 12; v_gene: TRBV5-4; j_gene: TRBJ2-1; abundance: -
CDR3nt: TGTGCCAGCAACGGATGGGGACAGGGACAAGAGACCCAGTACTTC; CDR3aa: CASNGWGQGQETQYF; d_gene: TRBD1; len: 15; v_gene: TRBV11-2; j_gene: TRBJ2-5; abundance: -
CDR3nt: TGTGCCAGCAGGACGGGGAATTACACCGGGGAGCTGTTTTTT; CDR3aa: CASRTGNYTGELFF; d_gene: -; len: 14; v_gene: TRBV6-5; j_gene: TRBJ2-2; abundance: -
CDR3nt: TGTGCCAGCAGCTTAGCAGTAGGAGACAGGGGGGCCACCTACGAGCAGTACTTC; CDR3aa: CASSLAVGDRGATYEQYF; d_gene: TRBD1; len: 18; v_gene: TRBV7-6; j_gene: TRBJ2-7; abundance: once
CDR3nt: TGCGCCAGCAGTGAGTGGCCGGGAGGAACCTACGAGCAGTACTTC; CDR3aa: CASSEWPGGTYEQYF; d_gene: TRBD2; len: 15; v_gene: TRBV10-1; j_gene: TRBJ2-7; abundance: -
CDR3nt: TGTGCCAGCAGCTTTGGGCCCGGCAGCTCCTACGAGCAGTACTTC; CDR3aa: CASSFGPGSSYEQYF; d_gene: -; len: 15; v_gene: TRBV7-9; j_gene: TRBJ2-7; abundance: -
CDR3nt: TGTGCCAGCAGCTTAGATCACCGTGAGCAGTACTTC; CDR3aa: CASSLDHREQYF; d_gene: -; len: 12; v_gene: TRBV11-2; j_gene: TRBJ2-7; abundance: -
CDR3nt: TGTGCCAGCAGCCTCTATAGCGGGGCTAGCACAGATACGCAGTATTTT; CDR3aa: CASSLYSGASTDTQYF; d_gene: TRBD2; len: 16; v_gene: TRBV13; j_gene: TRBJ2-3; abundance: -
CDR3nt: TGCGCCAGCAGCGGGGCTAGCGGGAGTGTAGATACGCAGTATTTT; CDR3aa: CASSGASGSVDTQYF; d_gene: TRBD2; len: 15; v_gene: TRBV5-1; j_gene: TRBJ2-3; abundance: few
CDR3nt: TGTGCCAGCAGCCCCGGCAGCGGCTACGAGCAGTACTTC; CDR3aa: CASSPGSGYEQYF; d_gene: -; len: 13; v_gene: TRBV9; j_gene: TRBJ2-7; abundance: -
CDR3nt: TGCGCCAGCAGGGTGGACAGAGACCCTACCACGATCGCAACTAATGAAAAACTGTTTTTT; CDR3aa: CASRVDRDPTTIATNEKLFF; d_gene: -; len: 20; v_gene: TRBV10-1; j_gene: TRBJ1-4; abundance: -
CDR3nt: TGTGCCAGCAGGCCGGACGGTGACTATGGCTACACCTTC; CDR3aa: CASRPDGDYGYTF; d_gene: -; len: 13; v_gene: TRBV6-5; j_gene: TRBJ1-2; abundance: -